This is a list of T cell receptor beta chains from one sample in a study of CD8+CD57+ T cells in acquired aplastic anemia. TCRdb re-derived calls from the reads in MiXCR, one entry per CDR3 protein. Of 150,000 or so distinct CDR3 sequences in the sample, 40% to 65% are singletons; the top ten hold about an eighth. The sequencing input was sorted CD4+, CD8+, or CD8+CD57+ T cells (not recorded which) from PBMCs. The source is a human donor with aplastic anemia. CDR3s leave out the opening cysteine and the closing phenylalanine or tryptophan.

j_gene | v_gene | CDR3aa
TRBJ2-7 | TRBV20-1 | SASGTSRLSSYEQY
TRBJ1-5 | TRBV20-1 | SASSLEGWSNQPQH
TRBJ2-7 | TRBV29-1 | SPWRTYEQY
TRBJ1-5 | TRBV6-1 | ASSPGPRSNQPQH
TRBJ2-3 | TRBV11-2 | ASSRSAGGSTDTQY
TRBJ2-7 | TRBV9 | ASSALPGQGGDEQY
TRBJ1-2 | TRBV4-1 | ASSLDGQGDYGYT
TRBJ1-6 | TRBV2 | ASSVWARDNSPLH
TRBJ1-2 | TRBV29-1 | SLAQGKLYGYT
TRBJ1-5 | TRBV24-1 | ATSDSGNLNQPQH
TRBJ2-5 | TRBV20-1 | SATGSKGRQETQY
TRBJ2-3 | TRBV7-6 | ASSPTSGSGGPTDTQY
TRBJ2-3 | TRBV6-1 | ASSEDTY
TRBJ1-2 | TRBV20-1 | SAPWGDRASDYGYT
TRBJ2-1 | TRBV20-1 | SARDSNRVNEQF
TRBJ1-2 | TRBV6-4 | ASRMDGNYGYT
TRBJ1-1 | TRBV10-3 | AISTGSRAEAF
TRBJ1-2 | TRBV5-8 | ASSGTGPYGYT
TRBJ2-7 | TRBV7-9 | ASSLRDHEQY
TRBJ2-7 | TRBV5-4 | ASSLTSGTYEQY
TRBJ1-3 | TRBV15 | ATSRDRGQGARNTIY
TRBJ2-5 | TRBV7-9 | ASSPKAEETQY